One TCR beta chain is described in this entry. This entry is derived from a study of T cell changes during pregnancy in multiple sclerosis. Sequenced by immunoSEQ multiplex PCR; TCRdb stores in-frame clones only, minus some. The sample shows over 35,000 clones, roughly nine tenths of them seen only once. The V gene's germline CDR1 is MGHRA and CDR2 YSYEKL. The CDR3 is 15 residues long. The ends lost 2 bases at V and 2 bases at J; junction bases unmatched: 3. The specimen was CD4+ T cells from peripheral blood mononuclear cells, collected after pregnancy. The TCR comes from a female donor with multiple sclerosis, enrolled in a pregnancy study. The chain links TRBV4-1 to TRBJ1-5; 7 bases are a match to TRBD1. CDR3 residues: CASSQTGAGNQPQHF. CDR3 DNA: TGCGCCAGCAGCCAAACAGGGGCCGGCAATCAGCCCCAGCATTTT.